One sample yielded the 5 T cell receptor beta chains listed below, sequenced in a study of OX40 agonist ivuxolimab in advanced cancers. Only in-frame clones appear in the TCRdb table, and some are missing; sequencing was by immunoSEQ multiplex PCR. The sample has 40,000 to 50,000 clones; about four fifths are singletons. Sequences were derived from CD4+ or CD8+ T cells sorted from blood, sampled in a trial of the OX40 agonist ivuxolimab. All receptors derive from an adult with an advanced solid tumor such as melanoma, head and neck, liver or kidney cancer.

Only a few counts were recorded for this clone. The gene calls are TRBV14 and TRBJ1-2; D is unclear. Germline lookup yields CDR1 SGHDN and CDR2 FVKESK. Trimming removed 4 bases from V and 8 bases from J, with 8 bases in between. This CDR3 contains 11 residues. The CDR3 coding sequence is TGTGCCAGCAGCCCGACTCGGGGCTACACCTTC. This sequence encodes CASSPTRGYTF. Full variable domain (rest looked up from reference TRBV14 and TRBJ1-2): EAGVTQFPSHSVIEKGQTVTLRCDPISGHDNLYWYRRVMGKEIKFLLHFVKESKQDESGMPNNRFLAERTGGTYSTLKVQPAELEDSGVYFCASSPTRGYTFGSGTRLTVV.

The chain joins TRBV6-5 to TRBJ1-5, with unresolved D. The CDR3 consists of 13 residues. Germline lookup yields CDR1 MNHEY and CDR2 SVGAGI. V was clipped by 2 bases and J by 6 bases, with 8 bases between them. The CDR3 DNA is TGTGCCAGCAGTTACGGCGTTAGTCAGCCCCAGCATTTT. Protein product: CASSYGVSQPQHF.

The chain carries TRBV4-2 and TRBJ2-7; D possibly corresponds to TRBD2 (6 bases). The V end lost 4 bases, the J end lost 7 bases, and 17 bases lay between the germline ends. CDR1 is LGHNA and CDR2 is YNFKEQ in the germline V gene. The length of the CDR3 is 14 residues. CDR3 loop: CASSPLGSAGEQYF. CDR3 DNA sequence: TGTGCCAGCAGCCCGTTAGGCAGTGCGGGGGAGCAGTACTTC.

The chain recombines TRBV6-4 with TRBJ2-3, with 8 bases aligning to TRBD2. The V segment lost 0 bases and the J segment 4 bases; nucleotides outside the gene matches: 3. The CDR3 loop spans 15 amino acids. Germline lookup yields CDR1 MRHNA and CDR2 SNTAGT. DNA for the CDR3: TGTGCCAGCAGTGACTCAGGCGGGGGGCCAGATACGCAGTATTTT. As protein: CASSDSGGGPDTQYF.

This chain uses TRBV5-1 with TRBJ2-1; D ambiguous. This CDR3 comprises 13 residues. The V gene lost 5 bases and the J gene lost 1 base, with 7 bases spanning the gap. Germline-derived CDR1 and CDR2 are SGHRS and YFSETQ. CDR3 loop: CASRLSSYNEQFF. The CDR3 DNA reads as TGCGCCAGCAGATTGTCTTCCTACAATGAGCAGTTCTTC. Full variable domain (outside the CDR3, taken from reference TRBV5-1 and TRBJ2-1): KAGVTQTPRYLIKTRGQQVTLSCSPISGHRSVSWYQQTPGQGLQFLFEYFSETQRNKGNFPGRFSGRQFSNSRSEMNVSTLELGDSALYLCASRLSSYNEQFFGPGTRLTVL.